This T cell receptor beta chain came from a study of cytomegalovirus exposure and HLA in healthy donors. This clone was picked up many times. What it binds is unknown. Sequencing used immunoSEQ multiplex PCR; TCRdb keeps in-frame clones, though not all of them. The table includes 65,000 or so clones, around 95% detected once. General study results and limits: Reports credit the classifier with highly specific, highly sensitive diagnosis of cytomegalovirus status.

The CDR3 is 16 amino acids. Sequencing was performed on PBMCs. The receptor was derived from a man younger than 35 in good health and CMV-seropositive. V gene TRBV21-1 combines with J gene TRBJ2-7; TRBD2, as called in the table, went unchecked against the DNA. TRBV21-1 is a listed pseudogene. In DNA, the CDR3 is TGTGCCAGCAGCAAAAATAGTAGCGGGAGGGCCTACGAGCAGTACTTC. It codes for CASSKNSSGRAYEQYF.